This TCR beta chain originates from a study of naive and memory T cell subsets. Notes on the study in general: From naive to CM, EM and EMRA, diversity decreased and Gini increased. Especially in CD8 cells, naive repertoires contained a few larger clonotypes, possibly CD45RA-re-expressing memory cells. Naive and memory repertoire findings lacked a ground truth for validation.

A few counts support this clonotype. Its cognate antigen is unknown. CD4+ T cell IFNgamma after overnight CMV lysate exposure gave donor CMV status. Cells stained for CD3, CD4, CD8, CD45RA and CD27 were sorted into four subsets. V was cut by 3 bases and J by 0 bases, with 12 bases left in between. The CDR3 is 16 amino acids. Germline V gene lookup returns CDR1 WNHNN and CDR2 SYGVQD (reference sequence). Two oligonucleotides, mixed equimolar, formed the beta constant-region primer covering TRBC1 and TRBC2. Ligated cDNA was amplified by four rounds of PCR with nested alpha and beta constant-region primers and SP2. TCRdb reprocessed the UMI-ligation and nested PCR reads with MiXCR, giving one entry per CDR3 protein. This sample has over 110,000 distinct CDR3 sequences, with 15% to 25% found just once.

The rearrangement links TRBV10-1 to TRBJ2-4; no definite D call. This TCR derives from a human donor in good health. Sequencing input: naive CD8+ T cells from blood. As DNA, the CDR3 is TGCGCCAGCAGTGAATCGGACGGAGTAGCCAAAAACATTCAGTACTTC. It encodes CASSESDGVAKNIQYF.